The source of this T cell receptor (beta chain) is a study of blood T cell repertoires in COVID-19. At the level of the study: Material from acute and convalescent COVID-19 was sourced from the United States, Italy and Spain. T cells, B-cell-depleted T cells, or PBMCs provided the cDNA or gDNA that served as material.

Authors' methods: Estimation of nucleated cell counts was performed using reference gene primer amplification. The assay was immunoSEQ multiplex PCR, and TCRdb's table has in-frame clones only and misses some. V and J calls and clone size are as listed in that table; D and trimming were resolved from the DNA. Among roughly 240,000 clones listed, 88% were seen once. Material: PBMCs or T cells enriched from blood (not recorded which). The TCR sequence derives from a middle-aged woman with acute COVID-19.

This CDR3 is CASSQSRHLKGETQYF. CDR3 in DNA: TGCGCCAGCAGTCAATCGAGACATCTCAAGGGGGAGACCCAGTACTTC. The chain employs TRBV23-1 and TRBJ2-5; maybe TRBD1 (5 bases). TRBV23-1 counts as an open reading frame of uncertain function. Trimming left V 0 bases short and J 5 bases short, with 16 bases between. The CDR3 runs to 16 residues.